This T cell receptor (beta chain) was sequenced in a study of T cell changes during pregnancy in multiple sclerosis (dated by TCRdb to the late 2010s). Concerning the study at large: In women with multiple sclerosis, the researchers looked at how the T cell repertoire shifted as pregnancy progressed.

Library method: the immunoSEQ multiplex PCR assay. The table comes from immuneACCESS by way of TCRdb, which keeps in-frame sequences with V and J called. Part of the clones is missing from these tables; in studies checked, under half for an unresolved V gene and the rest for unknown reasons. The sample table records under 55,000 clones; roughly nine tenths of these occur just once. The top ten hold approximately 10% of the sample. Reading the germline V gene (reference sequence) gives CDR1 SGHNT and CDR2 YYREEE. From the cysteine up to the phenylalanine, the CDR3 has a length of 16 residues. Only the CDR3 portion is preserved as DNA: 48 bases, with reading frame beginning at the first base. Trimming leaves V shorter by 4 bases and J shorter by 0 bases, with the junction holding 9 bases beyond the gene matches. With respect to this clone: Its antigen is unknown. Within one base of it there is no much larger clone, and no base qualities were kept.

The TCR was taken from a female donor with multiple sclerosis, enrolled in a pregnancy study. The V gene is TRBV5-4 and the J gene is TRBJ1-1; TRBD1 matches 7 bases in the middle. Sequencing was performed on CD8+ T cells from peripheral blood mononuclear cells, taken after pregnancy. The CDR3 is CASSGIEGALNTEAFF. The DNA reads TGTGCCAGCAGCGGAATAGAGGGGGCCCTGAACACTGAAGCTTTCTTT.